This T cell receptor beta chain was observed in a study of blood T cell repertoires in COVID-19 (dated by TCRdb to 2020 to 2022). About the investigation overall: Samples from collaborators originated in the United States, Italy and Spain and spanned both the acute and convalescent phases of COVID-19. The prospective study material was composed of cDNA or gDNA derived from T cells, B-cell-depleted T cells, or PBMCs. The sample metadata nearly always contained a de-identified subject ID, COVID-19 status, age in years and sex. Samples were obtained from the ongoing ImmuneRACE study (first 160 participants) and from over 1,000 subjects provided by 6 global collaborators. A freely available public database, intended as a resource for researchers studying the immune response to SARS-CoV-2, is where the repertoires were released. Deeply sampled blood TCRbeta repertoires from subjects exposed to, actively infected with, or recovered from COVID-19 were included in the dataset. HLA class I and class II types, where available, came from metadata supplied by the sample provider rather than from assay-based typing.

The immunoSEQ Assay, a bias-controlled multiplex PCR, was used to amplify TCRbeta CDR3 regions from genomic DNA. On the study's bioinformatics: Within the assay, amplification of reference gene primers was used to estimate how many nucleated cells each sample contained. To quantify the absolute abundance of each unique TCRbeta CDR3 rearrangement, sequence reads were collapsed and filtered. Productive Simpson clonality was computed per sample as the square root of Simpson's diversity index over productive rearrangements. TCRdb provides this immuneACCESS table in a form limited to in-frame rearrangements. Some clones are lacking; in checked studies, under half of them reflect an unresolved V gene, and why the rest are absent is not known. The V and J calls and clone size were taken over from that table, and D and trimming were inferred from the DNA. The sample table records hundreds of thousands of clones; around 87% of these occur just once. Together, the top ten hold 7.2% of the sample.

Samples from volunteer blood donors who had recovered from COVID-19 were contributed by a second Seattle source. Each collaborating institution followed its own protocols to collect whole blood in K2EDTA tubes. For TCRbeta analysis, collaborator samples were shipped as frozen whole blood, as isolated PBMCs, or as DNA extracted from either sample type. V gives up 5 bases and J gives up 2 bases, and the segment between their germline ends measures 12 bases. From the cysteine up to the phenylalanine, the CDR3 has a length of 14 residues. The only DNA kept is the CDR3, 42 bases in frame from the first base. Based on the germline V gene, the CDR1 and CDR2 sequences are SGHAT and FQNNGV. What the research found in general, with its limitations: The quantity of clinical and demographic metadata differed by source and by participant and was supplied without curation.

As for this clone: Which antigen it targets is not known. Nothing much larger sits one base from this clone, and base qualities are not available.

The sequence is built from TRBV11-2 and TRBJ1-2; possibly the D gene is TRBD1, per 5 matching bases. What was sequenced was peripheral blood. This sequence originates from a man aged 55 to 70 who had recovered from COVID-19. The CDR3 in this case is CASSPVGVNYGYTF. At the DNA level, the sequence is TGTGCCAGCAGCCCCGTAGGGGTCAACTATGGCTACACCTTC.